This T cell receptor (beta chain) was sequenced in a study of Graves' ophthalmopathy and Graves' hyperthyroidism. Regarding the study as a whole: Classification of ophthalmopathy versus stable hyperthyroidism by a 13-signature model yielded 85% to 90% sensitivity and 70% to 83% specificity.

This CDR3 comprises 14 residues. The germline gives CDR1 MNHNS, CDR2 SASEGT. Trimming shortened V by 6 bases and J by 0 bases, and 9 bases separated the two germline ends. This clonotype was seen ten or more times. Its antigen is unknown. Researchers took RNA transcripts and amplified TCR beta CDR3 regions from them. In the first round, RT-PCR was carried out with HTBI primers, and a multiplex PCR formed the second round. Via MiXCR, TCRdb re-called the multiplex PCR reads, giving one row per CDR3 protein. The table lists about 370,000 distinct CDR3 sequences, about a sixth of them singletons. The rearrangement uses TRBV6-1 and TRBJ1-3, with D unclear. This clonotype was sampled from an adult woman with stable Graves' hyperthyroidism. Sequencing was carried out using peripheral blood. The chain's CDR3 is CASRGGGSGNTIYF. DNA for the CDR3: TGTGCCAGCAGAGGTGGCGGCTCTGGAAACACCATATATTTT.